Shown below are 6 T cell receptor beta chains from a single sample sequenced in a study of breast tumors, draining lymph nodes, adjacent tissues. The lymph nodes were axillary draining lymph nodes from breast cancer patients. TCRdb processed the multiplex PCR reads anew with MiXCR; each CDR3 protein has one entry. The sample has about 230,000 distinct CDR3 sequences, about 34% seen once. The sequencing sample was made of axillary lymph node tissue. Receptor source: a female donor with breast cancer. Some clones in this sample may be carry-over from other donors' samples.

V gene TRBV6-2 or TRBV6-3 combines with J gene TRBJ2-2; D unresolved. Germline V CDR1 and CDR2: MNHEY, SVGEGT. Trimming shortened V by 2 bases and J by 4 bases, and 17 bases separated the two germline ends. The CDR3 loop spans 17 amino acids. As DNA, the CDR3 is TGTGCCAGCAGTTACCCTGTTGGTGGGTCGGGCACCGGGGAGCTGTTTTTT. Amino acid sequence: CASSYPVGGSGTGELFF.

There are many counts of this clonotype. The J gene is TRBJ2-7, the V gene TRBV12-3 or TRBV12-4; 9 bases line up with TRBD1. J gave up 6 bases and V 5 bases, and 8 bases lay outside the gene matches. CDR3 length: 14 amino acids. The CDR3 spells CASSPGTGSFEQYF. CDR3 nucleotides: TGTGCCAGCAGTCCAGGGACAGGGAGTTTCGAGCAGTACTTC.

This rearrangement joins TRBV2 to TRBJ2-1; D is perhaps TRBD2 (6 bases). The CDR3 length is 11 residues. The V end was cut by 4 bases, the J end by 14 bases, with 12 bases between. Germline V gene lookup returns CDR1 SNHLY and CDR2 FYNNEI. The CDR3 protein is CASSAGDLEFF. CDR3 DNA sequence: TGTGCCAGCAGTGCCGGGGACTTGGAGTTCTTC.

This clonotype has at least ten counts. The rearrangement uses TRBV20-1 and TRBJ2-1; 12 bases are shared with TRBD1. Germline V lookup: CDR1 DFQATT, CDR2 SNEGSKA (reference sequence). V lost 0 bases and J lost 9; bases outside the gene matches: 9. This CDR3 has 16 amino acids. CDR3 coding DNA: TGCAGTGCTAGAGATCCCCGGGACAGGGGGCGCAGTGAGCAGTTCTTC. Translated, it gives CSARDPRDRGRSEQFF.

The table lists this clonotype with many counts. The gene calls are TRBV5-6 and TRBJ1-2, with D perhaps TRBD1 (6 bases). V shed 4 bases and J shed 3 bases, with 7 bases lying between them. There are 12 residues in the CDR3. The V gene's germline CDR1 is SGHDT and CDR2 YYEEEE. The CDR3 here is CASSRTDYGYTF. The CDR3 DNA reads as TGTGCCAGCAGCCGGACAGACTATGGCTACACCTTC.

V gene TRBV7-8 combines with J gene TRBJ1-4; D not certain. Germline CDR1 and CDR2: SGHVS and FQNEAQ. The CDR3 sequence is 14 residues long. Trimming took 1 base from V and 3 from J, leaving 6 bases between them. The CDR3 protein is CASSLGHPNEKLFF. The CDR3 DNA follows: TGTGCCAGCAGCTTAGGGCACCCTAATGAAAAACTGTTTTTT.